The clone carrying this T cell receptor beta chain was seen repeatedly, ten times or more. Its antigen is unidentified. This sample was included in a study of Graves' ophthalmopathy and Graves' hyperthyroidism. In the study overall: Peripheral blood was obtained at first diagnosis, ahead of any treatment. Study observations and caveats: At 70.59% sensitivity and approximately 78% specificity, the model predicted progression of the ophthalmopathy.

CDR1 and CDR2 from the germline V gene are MNHGY and SAAAGT. The V and J ends lost 6 bases and 5 bases respectively, with 10 bases between them. The CDR3 runs 12 residues. Diagnoses were established from clinical symptoms, serum thyroxine, TRAb, thyroid ultrasound and orbital computed tomography. Using RNA transcripts, the TCR beta CDR3 regions were amplified. Following a first-round RT-PCR that used HTBI primers, a second-round multiplex PCR was carried out. MiXCR, applied by TCRdb to the multiplex PCR reads, yields one record per CDR3 protein. The sample yields hundreds of thousands of distinct CDR3 sequences, about 24% seen once.

The sequence was obtained from a woman younger than 35 with stable Graves' hyperthyroidism. Some clones in this sample may be carry-over from other donors' samples. The sequencing input was peripheral blood. The chain links TRBV6-8 to TRBJ1-1; TRBD1 might be the D (5 bases). The CDR3 region has the DNA TGTGCCAGCAGCAGGGCAGTTACTGAAGCTTTCTTT. It encodes CASSRAVTEAFF.